Following are 11 T cell receptor beta chains from one sample sequenced in a study of shared clonotypes between healthy human individuals. Clones were read by immunoSEQ multiplex PCR, and TCRdb kept only the in-frame ones, dropping some. The sample carries 850,000 to 1,200,000 clones, around 74% recorded once. Material for sequencing was memory CD4+ T cells sorted from blood. This sample's subset: CD45RA-negative fraction. These receptors originate from a man in his late teens or twenties in good health.

The chain employs TRBV27 and TRBJ1-2; D is undetermined. V was trimmed by 2 bases and J by 4 bases, leaving 8 bases between them. Per germline, CDR1 MNHEY and CDR2 SMNVEV (reference sequence). The CDR3 runs to 13 residues. The chain's CDR3 is CASSLGPLYGYTF. CDR3 in DNA: TGTGCCAGCAGTTTAGGGCCGCTCTATGGCTACACCTTC.

This clone was recorded a few times. The sample has other DNA sequences that encode this CDR3 too. CDR3 sequence reads: CASSQGGQGANEAFF. DNA of the CDR3: TGCGCCAGCAGCCAAGGTGGTCAGGGGGCGAATGAAGCTTTCTTT. The chain has TRBV4-1 and TRBJ1-1; 8 nucleotides match TRBD1. The ends lost 1 base at V and 7 bases at J; junction bases unmatched: 8. Germline CDR1 is MGHRA and CDR2 is YSYEKL. The CDR3 spans 15 residues.

CDR3 sequence (DNA): TGTGCCAGTAGTATATTACTCCTGAACACCGGGGAGCTGTTTTTT. Its protein is CASSILLLNTGELFF. The chain recombines TRBV19 with TRBJ2-2, with no clear D. The CDR3 has 15 amino acids. The V gene's germline CDR1 is LNHDA and CDR2 SQIVND (reference sequence). Trimming pared 2 bases from V and 1 base from J, leaving 8 bases between.

This clone showed up just a few times. As DNA, the CDR3 is TGTGCCAGCAGGACAGGGAGACTTGCGTACGAGCAGTACTTC. This sequence encodes CASRTGRLAYEQYF. This chain joins TRBV2 and TRBJ2-7, with 7 bases lining up with TRBD1. Germline assignment: CDR1 SNHLY and CDR2 FYNNEI. This CDR3 comprises 14 residues. V trimming: 6 bases; J trimming: 4 bases; junction bases outside the gene matches: 9.

Only a few counts were recorded for this clone. This chain uses TRBV19 with TRBJ1-2, with a weak D call TRBD1 (5 bases). The CDR3 loop spans 13 amino acids. V dropped 0 bases and J dropped 7 bases, with 9 bases sitting between them. The germline gives CDR1 LNHDA, CDR2 SQIVND (reference sequence). The DNA for the CDR3 is TGTGCCAGTAGTATAGACAGGGCGAGTGGCTACACCTTC. This codes for CASSIDRASGYTF.

A word on this clone: Other nucleotide sequences in the sample specify the same CDR3. This sequence joins TRBV6-1 and TRBJ1-4; maybe TRBD1 (5 bases). Germline values: CDR1 MNHNS, CDR2 SASEGT. The V gene lost 5 bases and the J gene lost 6 bases, with 13 bases spanning the gap. CDR3 length equals 14 residues. The CDR3, as DNA: TGTGCCAGCAGTTCAGGGTCCTACGATGAAAAACTGTTTTTT. Protein product: CASSSGSYDEKLFF.

DNA of the CDR3: TGCGCCAGTTTTGTGGCTGAGTCCTATAATGAAAAACTGTTTTTT. Residues: CASFVAESYNEKLFF. This rearrangement joins TRBV10-1 to TRBJ1-4; no clear D. The germline CDR1 and CDR2 sequences are WNHNN and SYGVQD (reference sequence). This CDR3 spans 15 amino acids. The V end lost 9 bases, the J end lost 4 bases, and 18 bases lay between the germline ends.

The CDR3: CASSEVRAGLDIQYF. CDR3 DNA sequence: TGTGCCAGCAGTGAAGTAAGGGCAGGGTTGGACATTCAGTACTTC. The chain uses TRBV6-1 and TRBJ2-4; TRBD1 is a possible D gene (5 bases). The ends were cut back, 1 base at V and 8 bases at J, with 15 bases in the middle. This CDR3 contains 15 residues. Germline lookup yields CDR1 MNHNS and CDR2 SASEGT.

This clone was counted a few times. V usage is TRBV29-1 and J usage is TRBJ1-1; tentatively, D is TRBD1 (5 bases). Germline CDR1 and CDR2: SQVTM and ANQGSEA. V was cut by 7 bases and J by 4 bases, with 16 bases left in between. This CDR3 has 13 amino acids. The CDR3 nucleotides are TGCAGCGGTGCCAGGGTGAGGGGCACTGAAGCTTTCTTT. This encodes CSGARVRGTEAFF.

This clone has just one count. The chain employs TRBV4-1 and TRBJ2-7; 13 nucleotides align to TRBD2. Per the germline V gene, CDR1 is MGHRA and CDR2 is YSYEKL. J gave up 3 bases and V 1 base, and 0 bases lay outside the gene matches. This CDR3 has 15 residues. The chain's CDR3 is CASSQGTSGGYEQYF. DNA of the CDR3: TGCGCCAGCAGCCAAGGGACTAGCGGGGGCTACGAGCAGTACTTC.

This clone was recorded many times. This sample also contains other DNA sequences that code for the same CDR3. The CDR3 region has the DNA TGCAGCGTTGTCGGGGCAACTAGCACAGATACGCAGTATTTT. Translating it yields CSVVGATSTDTQYF. The chain combines TRBV29-1 with TRBJ2-3; possibly TRBD1 or TRBD2 for D (5 bases each). The length of the CDR3 is 14 residues. Germline V gene sequence: CDR1 SQVTM, CDR2 ANQGSEA. Deletions cut 4 bases from V and 0 bases from J, with 11 bases between.